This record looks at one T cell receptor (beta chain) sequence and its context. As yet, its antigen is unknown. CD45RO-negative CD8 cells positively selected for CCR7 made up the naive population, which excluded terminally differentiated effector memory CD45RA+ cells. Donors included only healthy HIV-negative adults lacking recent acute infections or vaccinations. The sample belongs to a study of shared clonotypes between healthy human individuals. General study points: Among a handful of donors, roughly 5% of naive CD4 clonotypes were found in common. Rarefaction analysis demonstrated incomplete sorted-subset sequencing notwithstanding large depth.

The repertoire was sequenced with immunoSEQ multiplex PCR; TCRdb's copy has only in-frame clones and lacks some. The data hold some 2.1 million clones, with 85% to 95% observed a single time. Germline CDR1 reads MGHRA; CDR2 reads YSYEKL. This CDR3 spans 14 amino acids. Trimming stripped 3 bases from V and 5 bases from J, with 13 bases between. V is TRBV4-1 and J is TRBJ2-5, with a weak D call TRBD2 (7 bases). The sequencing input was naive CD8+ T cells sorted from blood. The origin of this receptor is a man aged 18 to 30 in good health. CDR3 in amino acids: CASSHGGTSETQYF. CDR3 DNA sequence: TGCGCCAGCAGCCACGGGGGGACATCGGAGACCCAGTACTTC.